These 18 T cell receptor beta chains were sequenced from one sample in a study of OX40 agonist ivuxolimab in advanced cancers. Assay used: immunoSEQ multiplex PCR; TCRdb lists only in-frame clones, some missing. The sample lists 55,000 to 75,000 clones, roughly nine tenths occurring once. Here the sequenced sample was CD4+ or CD8+ T cells sorted from blood, taken in a trial of the OX40 agonist ivuxolimab. These TCRs come from an adult with an advanced solid tumor such as melanoma, head and neck, liver or kidney cancer.

This chain's CDR3 is CASREDSTDTQYF. DNA for the CDR3: TGTGCCAGCAGGGAGGATAGCACAGATACGCAGTATTTT. V and J are TRBV6-1 and TRBJ2-3, with a possible D match to TRBD2 (5 bases). In germline, CDR1 is MNHNS, CDR2 SASEGT. Trimming took off 6 bases at V and 0 bases at J, with 7 bases between the two ends. This CDR3 is built from 13 residues.

Regarding this clone: Relative to the germline gene, one junction end is altered; a read error may explain this. This rearrangement joins TRBV5-1 to TRBJ2-2; TRBD2 might be the D (5 bases). The CDR3 contains 13 residues. Germline V gene data show CDR1 as SGHRS and CDR2 as YFSETQ. CDR3 bases: TGCGCCAGCGAGCGCAGCAACACCGGGGAGCCGTTTTTT. It yields the protein CASERSNTGEPFF.

About this clone itself: Other DNA variants within this sample encode the same CDR3. The DNA for the CDR3 is TGTGCCAGCAGCTTAGATCGGCAAGAGACCCAGTACTTC. It encodes CASSLDRQETQYF. The V call is TRBV7-2, the J call TRBJ2-5; no definite D call. V lost 1 base and J 2 bases, leaving 5 bases between the germline ends. This CDR3 is 13 amino acids long. Germline CDR1 reads SGHTA; CDR2 reads FQGNSA.

The rearrangement links TRBV30 to TRBJ2-5, with a tentative D call TRBD2 (6 bases). Germline CDR1 and CDR2: GTSNPN and SVGIG (reference sequence). The CDR3 totals 15 residues. V lost 0 bases to trimming and J lost 3 bases, with 14 bases between them. The CDR3 nucleotides read TGTGCCTGGAGTGTACTAGCTCCTTCAGAAGAGACCCAGTACTTC. Translating it yields CAWSVLAPSEETQYF.

V usage is TRBV6-1 and J usage is TRBJ2-7, with 8 positions matching TRBD1. Trimming took 7 bases from V and 2 from J; bases not matched to a gene: 4. This CDR3 contains 13 residues. The germline CDR1 and CDR2 sequences are MNHNS and SASEGT. The CDR3 DNA is TGTGCCAGCATAGTGACAGGGGCCTACGAGCAGTACTTC. Translation gives CASIVTGAYEQYF.

The chain links TRBV19 to TRBJ2-5; 8 nucleotides line up with TRBD2. CDR1 is LNHDA, CDR2 SQIVND, per germline (reference sequence). V lost 4 bases and J lost 7; bases outside the gene matches: 14. CDR3 length equals 16 residues. The CDR3 loop is CASSKSGGAVGGTQYF. CDR3 in DNA: TGTGCCAGTAGTAAGAGCGGGGGCGCCGTAGGGGGGACCCAGTACTTC.

This chain joins TRBV5-6 and TRBJ2-1; 8 nucleotides align to TRBD2. The CDR3 length is 15 residues. V lost 0 bases and J lost 7; bases outside the gene matches: 6. Germline V gene data show CDR1 as SGHDT and CDR2 as YYEEEE. DNA for the CDR3: TGTGCCAGCAGCTTGGGGCGGGGGGTTCTGAATGAGCAGTTCTTC. Its translation is CASSLGRGVLNEQFF.

V is TRBV5-6 and J is TRBJ2-5; the D gene is possibly TRBD2 (5 bases). CDR1 and CDR2 from the germline V gene are SGHDT and YYEEEE. V lost 0 bases to trimming and J lost 9 bases, with 6 bases between them. CDR3 length equals 11 residues. The DNA of the CDR3 is TGTGCCAGCAGCTTGGTGAGGGCCCAGTACTTC. Encoded protein: CASSLVRAQYF.

The chain uses TRBV11-2 and TRBJ2-5, with a weak D call TRBD2 (5 bases). The V end lost 5 bases, the J end lost 5 bases, and 12 bases lay between the germline ends. The CDR3 has 13 amino acids. Germline V gene lookup returns CDR1 SGHAT and CDR2 FQNNGV. As DNA, the CDR3 is TGTGCCAGCAGCCCGGAGGTGGGCGAGACCCAGTACTTC. Its protein is CASSPEVGETQYF.

The V call is TRBV5-1, the J call TRBJ2-5, with 9 bases that match TRBD1. The CDR3 runs to 17 residues. CDR1 SGHRS and CDR2 YFSETQ come from the germline V gene. The J segment lost 4 bases and the V segment lost 4 bases, leaving 14 bases of the junction unmatched. In DNA form, the CDR3 reads TGCGCCAGCAGCCCACGGGGGAGCCTGACAGGGGGAGAGACCCAGTACTTC. It specifies CASSPRGSLTGGETQYF.

V is TRBV5-8 and J is TRBJ2-7; D possibly corresponds to TRBD2 (6 bases). V lost 0 bases, J lost 7 bases, and 11 bases lay in between. The CDR3 runs 13 residues. CDR1 is SGHTS and CDR2 is YDEGEE in the germline V gene. DNA of the CDR3: TGTGCCAGCAGCTTGGCCGCGGGGCGGGAGCAGTACTTC. Amino acids: CASSLAAGREQYF.

This chain joins TRBV2 and TRBJ2-3; perhaps D is TRBD1 or TRBD2 (5 bases each). Germline CDR1 and CDR2: SNHLY and FYNNEI. Trimming cost V 4 bases and J 2 bases, with 13 bases left between them. The CDR3 runs to 15 residues. DNA for the CDR3: TGTGCCAGCAGTGTAAGAGGGGCTGACACAGATACGCAGTATTTT. It encodes CASSVRGADTDTQYF.

The chain joins TRBV6-1 to TRBJ1-1; D unclear. V lost 0 bases, J lost 5 bases, and 10 bases lay in between. This CDR3 comprises 14 residues. Germline CDR1 MNHNS, CDR2 SASEGT. CDR3 coding DNA: TGTGCCAGCAGTGAAGCGCTAGGGCGAACTGAAGCTTTCTTT. Residues: CASSEALGRTEAFF.

The rearrangement uses TRBV28 and TRBJ1-1; possibly TRBD1 for D (5 bases). V lost 5 bases to trimming and J lost 4 bases, with 14 bases between them. The CDR3 is 14 amino acids. Germline V gene data show CDR1 as MDHEN and CDR2 as SYDVKM. The CDR3 DNA follows: TGTGCCAGCAGTCCCACGGGACGGGCCACTGAAGCTTTCTTT. Amino acid sequence: CASSPTGRATEAFF.

CDR3 sequence: CASSLRDRGGKDTQYF. DNA for the CDR3: TGTGCCAGCAGCTTAAGGGACAGGGGGGGAAAAGATACGCAGTATTTT. The gene calls are TRBV7-3 and TRBJ2-3; 11 bases are a match to TRBD1. The germline gives CDR1 SGHTA, CDR2 FQGTGA. The V gene end was trimmed by 1 base and the J gene end by 5 bases; junction bases not matched to a gene: 5. This CDR3 is 16 amino acids long.

The rearrangement uses TRBV7-8 and TRBJ1-1, with TRBD1 identical over 9 bases. The CDR3 covers 16 residues. Germline assignment: CDR1 SGHVS and CDR2 FQNEAQ. After removal of 5 bases from V and 2 bases from J, the junction contained 9 bases not matched to a gene. CDR3 in amino acids: CASSPGGDRANTEAFF. CDR3 bases: TGTGCCAGCAGCCCAGGAGGGGACAGGGCAAACACTGAAGCTTTCTTT.

This clone appeared once. This chain uses TRBV28 with TRBJ2-4; 11 bases are a match to TRBD1. The CDR3 extends over 14 amino acids. Trimming removed 4 bases from V and 6 bases from J; junction bases left unmatched: 2. CDR1 is MDHEN, CDR2 SYDVKM, per germline. This CDR3 is CASSSGTGGNIQYF. CDR3 sequence (DNA): TGTGCCAGCAGTTCCGGGACAGGGGGAAACATTCAGTACTTC.

CDR3: CASSPLSGEDGYTF. The CDR3 nucleotides read TGTGCCAGCTCACCCCTTTCGGGGGAGGACGGCTACACCTTC. The chain is built from TRBV18 and TRBJ1-2; D might be TRBD1 (5 bases). V was clipped by 3 bases and J by 8 bases, with 16 bases between them. Germline CDR1 KGHSH, CDR2 LQKENI. CDR3 length: 14 residues.